This entry lists 15 T cell receptor beta chains sequenced from one sample in a study of blood T cells in healthy people across ages. Primers used in a second PCR of roughly 6 to 12 cycles were a sample-barcoded 5' primer and a J-beta primer mix. TCRdb redid the calling of the 5' RACE reads with MiXCR, one entry per CDR3 protein. The table has about 1,400,000 distinct CDR3 sequences, roughly 64% seen once. Sequenced: blood. All receptors come from a young man in good health.

Details on this clonotype: The junction departs from the called germline gene at one end, perhaps through a read error. The chain employs TRBV2 and TRBJ1-5; 7 bases agree with TRBD1. Germline V gene sequence: CDR1 SNHLY, CDR2 FYNNEI. This CDR3 region has 13 residues. Written as DNA, the CDR3 is TGTGCCAGCACGACAGGGCCCAATCAGTCCCAGCATTTT. It yields the protein CASTTGPNQSQHF.

Here the CDR3 reads CASSHRSQGANGYTF. The CDR3 DNA reads as TGCGCCAGCAGCCACCGCTCCCAGGGGGCGAACGGCTACACCTTC. J is TRBJ1-2 and V is TRBV4-1; 8 bases are a match to TRBD1. Germline CDR1 MGHRA, CDR2 YSYEKL. The trim removed 3 bases at V and 8 bases at J, leaving 11 bases unmatched. The CDR3 has 15 amino acids.

This clonotype was counted between two and nine times. The chain recombines TRBV10-3 with TRBJ2-1, with D maybe TRBD1 (6 bases). V was pared by 4 bases and J by 9 bases, with 13 bases between. Looked up from germline, CDR1 is ENHRY and CDR2 is SYGVKD. There are 13 residues in the CDR3. The CDR3 DNA is TGTGCCATCAGTGGGCTGGGGGCGTCTGAGCAGTTCTTC. The encoded protein is CAISGLGASEQFF.

The chain recombines TRBV12-3 or TRBV12-4 with TRBJ2-7; 7 bases are shared with TRBD1. The junction had 6 bases not matched to a gene; V was cut back by 6 bases and J by 1 base. The CDR3 spans 14 residues. The CDR3, as DNA: TGTGCCAGCAGGGTCACGGGACAGTCCTACGAGCAGTACTTC. This sequence encodes CASRVTGQSYEQYF.

The J gene is TRBJ2-5, the V gene TRBV21-1; no DNA check was done on the table's D call, TRBD2. The end of the DNA aligns better with TRBJ2-7, so the J call may be wrong. TRBV21-1 is a documented pseudogene. This CDR3 region has 18 residues. CDR3 bases: TGTGCCAGCAGCTTAAGCCCCTCAACTAGCGGGAGTCCCTACGAGCAGTACTTC. It is translated as CASSLSPSTSGSPYEQYF.

The chain links TRBV25-1 to TRBJ1-2; D may be TRBD1 (5 bases). Germline V CDR1 and CDR2: MGHDK, SYGVNS. Deletions cut 0 bases from V and 3 bases from J, with 17 bases between. CDR3 size: 17 residues. CDR3 region: CASSEYGGQQTDYGYTF. The CDR3 bases are TGTGCCAGCAGTGAATACGGGGGTCAGCAGACAGACTATGGCTACACCTTC.

This chain links TRBV12-3 or TRBV12-4 with TRBJ2-1, with D possibly called TRBD1 or TRBD2 (5 bases each). The V end was cut by 3 bases, the J end by 5 bases, with 11 bases between. The CDR3 has 14 amino acids. The CDR3 protein is CASSLFGGDNEQFF. The CDR3 DNA reads TGTGCCAGCAGTTTGTTTGGGGGAGACAATGAGCAGTTCTTC.

The gene calls are TRBV11-2 and TRBJ2-1; tentatively, D is TRBD2 (6 bases). The V and J ends lost 0 bases and 4 bases respectively, with 10 bases between them. This CDR3 has 15 residues. Germline V gene sequence: CDR1 SGHAT, CDR2 FQNNGV. CDR3 bases: TGTGCCAGCAGCTTAGACACTGGGGGGTACAATGAGCAGTTCTTC. It yields the protein CASSLDTGGYNEQFF. The full variable domain, in which reference TRBV11-2 and TRBJ2-1 provide the parts outside the CDR3, is EAGVAQSPRYKIIEKRQSVAFWCNPISGHATLYWYQQILGQGPKLLIQFQNNGVVDDSQLPKDRFSAERLKGVDSTLKIQPAKLEDSAVYLCASSLDTGGYNEQFFGPGTRLTVL.

The rearrangement uses TRBV3-1 and TRBJ1-6, with 8 bases identical to TRBD1. CDR1 and CDR2 from the germline V gene are LGHDT and YNNKEL (reference sequence). The CDR3 length is 17 residues. Germline trimming cut 0 bases from V and 8 bases from J; bases unmatched to any gene: 9. In DNA form, the CDR3 reads TGTGCCAGCAGCCAAGAATCCCCGGGACAGGCCTATTCACCCCTCCACTTT. It yields the protein CASSQESPGQAYSPLHF.

This clonotype was detected a few times. This sequence joins TRBV20-1 and TRBJ2-5; tentatively, D is TRBD2 (5 bases). The J call is in doubt because the DNA end fits TRBJ2-7 better. The germline CDR1 and CDR2 sequences are DFQATT and SNEGSKA (reference sequence). The CDR3 consists of 13 residues. The CDR3 region is CSARSGEFYEQYF. CDR3 DNA sequence: TGCAGTGCTAGGTCCGGGGAGTTCTACGAGCAGTACTTC.

This chain links TRBV12-3 or TRBV12-4 with TRBJ1-1; D remains unclear. V dropped 3 bases and J dropped 1 base, with 9 bases sitting between them. The CDR3 consists of 14 residues. The CDR3 DNA reads as TGTGCCAGCAGTTTGGACGGAAAGAACACTGAAGCTTTCTTT. Translated: CASSLDGKNTEAFF.

This chain joins TRBV29-1 and TRBJ2-1, with D hard to call. The ends were cut back, 5 bases at V and 6 bases at J, with 14 bases in the middle. In germline, CDR1 is SQVTM, CDR2 ANQGSEA. CDR3 length: 13 residues. The CDR3 DNA reads as TGCAGCGTTCTTCTTAAGAGCGTCAATGAGCAGTTCTTC. It encodes CSVLLKSVNEQFF.

V usage is TRBV5-1 and J usage is TRBJ2-7; 8 bases align to TRBD1. This CDR3 comprises 15 residues. Germline assignment: CDR1 SGHRS and CDR2 YFSETQ. V lost 3 bases and J lost 1; bases outside the gene matches: 6. The CDR3 DNA is TGCGCCAGCAGCTCCCTTGGGGACAGGTCCTACGAGCAGTACTTC. This sequence encodes CASSSLGDRSYEQYF.

This chain connects TRBV13 to TRBJ2-7; TRBD1 is a possible D gene (7 bases). The J call is doubtful: the DNA matches TRBJ2-5 better. The V gene's germline CDR1 is PRHDT and CDR2 FYEKMQ (reference sequence). This CDR3 spans 18 amino acids. The CDR3 is CASRPTEGASYLGETQYF. The DNA of the CDR3 is TGTGCCAGCCGGCCAACGGAGGGGGCGTCTTACCTCGGGGAGACCCAGTACTTC.

This clonotype was counted between two and nine times. The genes are TRBV11-2 and TRBJ2-1; TRBD1 agrees at 8 bases. The ends lost 2 bases at V and 6 bases at J; junction bases unmatched: 15. The CDR3 contains 18 residues. The V gene's germline CDR1 is SGHAT and CDR2 FQNNGV. The CDR3 sequence is CASSLMVVRQGLPNEQFF. CDR3 DNA sequence: TGTGCCAGCAGCTTAATGGTGGTAAGACAGGGGTTGCCCAATGAGCAGTTCTTC.